The next 29 T cell receptor beta chains were all read from a single sample in a study of blood T cell repertoires in COVID-19. Clones were read by immunoSEQ multiplex PCR, and TCRdb kept only the in-frame ones, dropping some. This repertoire shows about 150,000 clones, more than 75% found once; its top ten account for around 0.5%. The sample comprised peripheral blood. The receptors originated from a man aged 55 to 70 with COVID-19, enrolled during active disease.

This sequence joins TRBV12-1 and TRBJ1-1; TRBD1 is taken as the D call from the table, unchecked against the DNA. TRBV12-1 is a documented pseudogene. The CDR3 totals 16 residues. The CDR3 protein is CASSPAGTGGITEAFF. CDR3 DNA sequence: TGTGCCAGCAGCCCTGCCGGGACAGGGGGTATAACTGAAGCTTTCTTT.

The chain employs TRBV28 and TRBJ1-5; 7 positions agree with TRBD1. Germline CDR1 reads MDHEN; CDR2 reads SYDVKM. Trimming at V came to 6 bases and at J to 0 bases, leaving 11 bases not matched to a gene. The CDR3 spans 17 residues. DNA for the CDR3: TGTGCCAGCAGAATACTGCAGGGGGGCCATAGCAATCAGCCCCAGCATTTT. This translates into CASRILQGGHSNQPQHF.

The chain recombines TRBV10-3 with TRBJ2-7, with TRBD2 identical over 12 bases. Germline V gives CDR1 ENHRY, CDR2 SYGVKD. With 8 bases clipped from V and 4 bases from J, the junction kept 9 bases outside the gene matches. CDR3 length: 15 amino acids. CDR3 region: CAIQGTSGRIYEQYF. In nucleotides, the CDR3 is TGTGCCATCCAGGGAACTAGCGGGAGGATTTACGAGCAGTACTTC.

The chain joins TRBV4-3 to TRBJ2-7; tentatively, D is TRBD2 (6 bases). Germline values: CDR1 LGHNA, CDR2 YSLEER. The CDR3 loop spans 16 amino acids. Trimming took 3 bases from V and 3 from J, leaving 18 bases between them. In nucleotides, the CDR3 is TGCGCCAGCAGCCAGGGATCCGGGGGAGTTGGCTACGAGCAGTACTTC. Amino acid sequence: CASSQGSGGVGYEQYF.

The gene calls are TRBV10-3 and TRBJ2-7, with 7 bases identical to TRBD1. Per the germline V gene, CDR1 is ENHRY and CDR2 is SYGVKD. The V segment lost 10 bases and the J segment 2 bases; nucleotides outside the gene matches: 11. The CDR3 loop spans 14 amino acids. As DNA, the CDR3 is TGTGCCACCAGGGCTGTGGGACAGACCTACGAGCAGTACTTC. Encoded protein: CATRAVGQTYEQYF.

The J gene is TRBJ1-2, the V gene TRBV24-1, with a weak D call TRBD1 (5 bases). Germline V gives CDR1 KGHDR, CDR2 SFDVKD. The CDR3 is made up of 13 amino acids. V was cut by 4 bases and J by 4 bases, with 9 bases left in between. The CDR3 reads CATSDRARYGYTF. CDR3 sequence (DNA): TGTGCCACCAGTGACAGGGCCCGCTATGGCTACACCTTC.

The chain uses TRBV7-9 and TRBJ2-2, with D tentatively TRBD1 (5 bases). The germline gives CDR1 SEHNR, CDR2 FQNEAQ (reference sequence). V lost 7 bases, J lost 7 bases, and 10 bases lay in between. CDR3 length: 12 amino acids. CDR3 sequence: CASIGVGGELFF. The CDR3 DNA follows: TGTGCCAGCATAGGGGTCGGCGGGGAGCTGTTTTTT.

The CDR3 loop is CASSQVQGSTGELFF. CDR3 DNA sequence: TGTGCCAGCAGCCAAGTTCAGGGGAGCACCGGGGAGCTGTTTTTT. The chain combines TRBV14 with TRBJ2-2, with D possibly being TRBD1 (6 bases). V was clipped by 1 base and J by 4 bases, with 10 bases between them. The germline gives CDR1 SGHDN, CDR2 FVKESK. CDR3 length: 15 residues.

This chain uses TRBV5-4 with TRBJ1-1; D is uncertain. CDR3 size: 15 residues. Germline CDR1 and CDR2: SGHNT and YYREEE (reference sequence). V lost 2 bases and J lost 5, with 16 bases in between. The CDR3 sequence: CASSFGQRAGTEAFF. CDR3 coding DNA: TGTGCCAGCAGCTTCGGTCAAAGGGCGGGGACTGAAGCTTTCTTT.

This clone was seen many times. This CDR3 is CASSPRDRGSYGYTF. CDR3 in DNA: TGTGCCAGTAGCCCCCGGGACAGGGGTAGCTATGGCTACACCTTC. The chain combines TRBV19 with TRBJ1-2, with 10 bases lining up with TRBD1. CDR1 is LNHDA, CDR2 SQIVND, per germline (reference sequence). Trimming removed 6 bases from V and 4 bases from J; junction bases left unmatched: 8. The CDR3 contains 15 residues. The full variable domain, with the rest looked up from reference TRBV19 and TRBJ1-2, is DGGITQSPKYLFRKEGQNVTLSCEQNLNHDAMYWYRQDPGQGLRLIYYSQIVNDFQKGDIAEGYSVSREKKESFPLTVTSAQKNPTAFYLCASSPRDRGSYGYTFGSGTRLTVV.

This clone was detected only once. The chain links TRBV4-3 to TRBJ2-1; 7 bases align to TRBD2. CDR1 and CDR2 (germline): LGHNA, YSLEER. This CDR3 region has 16 residues. V lost 6 bases and J lost 1; bases outside the gene matches: 9. The CDR3 loop reads CASSRISGTSYNEQFF. The CDR3 DNA is TGCGCCAGCAGTCGGATCAGCGGGACTTCCTACAATGAGCAGTTCTTC.

The rearrangement links TRBV5-4 to TRBJ2-5; maybe TRBD2 (6 bases). The CDR3 extends over 18 amino acids. Per the germline V gene, CDR1 is SGHNT and CDR2 is YYREEE (reference sequence). The germline V and J ends were trimmed by 3 bases and 5 bases, with 26 bases remaining between them. CDR3 loop: CASSSGALGPRPRETQYF. In DNA form, the CDR3 reads TGTGCCAGCAGCTCGGGAGCATTAGGACCCCGCCCGCGGGAGACCCAGTACTTC.

The chain couples TRBV5-6 to TRBJ1-2, with 9 positions matching TRBD1. This CDR3 contains 14 residues. The J segment lost 7 bases and the V segment lost 7 bases, leaving 11 bases of the junction unmatched. Germline V gene lookup returns CDR1 SGHDT and CDR2 YYEEEE. CDR3 nucleotide sequence: TGTGCCAGCTCAACAACAGGGGGCGCGGGTGGCTACACCTTC. This translates into CASSTTGGAGGYTF.

This rearrangement joins TRBV5-6 to TRBJ2-7, with 7 bases lining up with TRBD1. The V segment lost 3 bases and the J segment 0 bases; nucleotides outside the gene matches: 9. Germline values: CDR1 SGHDT, CDR2 YYEEEE. This CDR3 has 16 residues. The CDR3 nucleotides are TGTGCCAGCAGCTCCTTGGGACAGCGAATCTCCTACGAGCAGTACTTC. This sequence encodes CASSSLGQRISYEQYF.

The chain combines TRBV7-3 with TRBJ2-2, with 10 bases aligning to TRBD2. The CDR3 is made up of 18 amino acids. From germline, CDR1 is SGHTA and CDR2 FQGTGA. V lost 3 bases to trimming and J lost 7 bases; unmatched junction nucleotides: 14. CDR3 DNA: TGTGCCAGCAGCTTCCTTCCTATAGCGGGGGGAAGCGTCGGGGAGCTGTTTTTT. Protein sequence: CASSFLPIAGGSVGELFF.

V and J are TRBV5-5 and TRBJ1-6; D unclear. The CDR3 has 16 amino acids. V lost 0 bases and J lost 2, with 9 bases in between. The germline CDR1 and CDR2 sequences are SGHKS and YYEKEE (reference sequence). The CDR3 protein is CASSLVSVTYNSPLHF. DNA of the CDR3: TGTGCCAGCAGCTTGGTATCCGTAACCTATAATTCACCCCTCCACTTT. Together with reference TRBV5-5 and TRBJ1-6, the CDR3 gives the full variable domain: DAGVTQSPTHLIKTRGQQVTLRCSPISGHKSVSWYQQVLGQGPQFIFQYYEKEERGRGNFPDRFSARQFPNYSSELNVNALLLGDSALYLCASSLVSVTYNSPLHFGNGTRLTVT.

V and J are TRBV7-2 and TRBJ2-5; no definite D call. The germline V gene encodes CDR1 SGHTA and CDR2 FQGNSA. Trimming left V 3 bases short and J 4 bases short, with 9 bases between. This CDR3 contains 13 residues. CDR3 sequence: CASSLGERETQYF. CDR3 in DNA: TGTGCCAGCAGCTTGGGCGAACGAGAGACCCAGTACTTC.

This clone was recorded only once. The chain is built from TRBV29-1 and TRBJ2-7; possibly TRBD1 for D (5 bases). The germline V gene has CDR1 SQVTM and CDR2 ANQGSEA. V was pared by 3 bases and J by 2 bases, with 8 bases between. The CDR3 is 12 residues long. CDR3: CSVEAGPYEQYF. The DNA for the CDR3 is TGCAGCGTTGAGGCAGGGCCCTACGAGCAGTACTTC.

The V gene is TRBV19, the J gene TRBJ1-1; 7 positions match TRBD1. The CDR3 runs 13 residues. J was trimmed by 7 bases and V by 4 bases; bases with no gene match: 6. The V gene's germline CDR1 is LNHDA and CDR2 SQIVND (reference sequence). DNA for the CDR3: TGTGCCAGTAGTAATAACAGGGGAGATGAAGCTTTCTTT. Its protein product is CASSNNRGDEAFF.

The chain couples TRBV10-3 to TRBJ1-6; TRBD1 aligns across 7 bases. With V trimmed by 8 bases and J by 6 bases, 7 bases remained unmatched. CDR1 and CDR2 from the germline V gene are ENHRY and SYGVKD. The CDR3 is 14 amino acids. The CDR3 sequence is CAISMGQLNSPLHF. DNA for the CDR3: TGTGCCATCTCAATGGGACAGCTTAATTCACCCCTCCACTTT.

The CDR3: CASSQGGLAGETQYF. DNA for the CDR3: TGTGCCAGCAGCCAAGGGGGACTAGCGGGAGAGACCCAGTACTTC. This chain joins TRBV14 and TRBJ2-5; 12 nucleotides align to TRBD2. Germline loops: CDR1 SGHDN, CDR2 FVKESK. The length of the CDR3 is 15 residues. After removal of 1 base from V and 4 bases from J, the junction contained 1 base not matched to a gene.

V is TRBV6-2 or TRBV6-3 and J is TRBJ1-5; D not resolved. V lost 0 bases, J lost 0 bases, and 12 bases lay in between. CDR1 and CDR2 (germline): MNHEY, SVGEGT. CDR3 length: 17 amino acids. The CDR3, as DNA: TGTGCCAGCAGTTACTCGAGGAACGTCGATAGCAATCAGCCCCAGCATTTT. Translation: CASSYSRNVDSNQPQHF.

CDR3 amino acids: CASSYSRSPLHF. CDR3 nucleotides: TGTGCCAGCAGTTACTCGCGCTCACCCCTCCACTTT. The rearrangement joins TRBV6-5 to TRBJ1-6, with D uncertain. Trimming left V 0 bases short and J 10 bases short, with 4 bases between. Germline V lookup: CDR1 MNHEY, CDR2 SVGAGI. The CDR3 length is 12 residues.

V is TRBV4-3 and J is TRBJ1-4; unclear D gene. Germline loops: CDR1 LGHNA, CDR2 YSLEER. Between the trimmed V and J ends, which lost 0 bases and 8 bases, there was a span of 16 bases. This CDR3 is 16 amino acids long. CDR3 bases: TGCGCCAGCAGCCAAGAAGGATTGGGGAGAGGGGAAAAACTGTTTTTT. Protein sequence: CASSQEGLGRGEKLFF.

The chain links TRBV7-8 to TRBJ2-7; TRBD2 matches at 14 bases. Germline loops: CDR1 SGHVS, CDR2 FQNEAQ. The length of the CDR3 is 15 residues. V shed 5 bases, J shed 4 bases, and the junction held 4 bases outside the gene matches. The CDR3 nucleotides are TGTGCCAGCAGCCAGACTAGCGGGGGGGCGTACGAGCAGTACTTC. Translation gives CASSQTSGGAYEQYF.

The chain combines TRBV9 with TRBJ1-2, with 9 bases lining up with TRBD1. CDR3 length equals 16 residues. With V trimmed by 4 bases and J by 8 bases, 15 bases remained unmatched. Germline CDR1 is SGDLS and CDR2 is YYNGEE. CDR3 loop: CASSTSPRQGGGGYTF. Written as DNA, the CDR3 is TGTGCCAGCAGCACCTCTCCCCGACAGGGGGGAGGCGGCTACACCTTC. Variable domain in full (rest from reference TRBV9 and TRBJ1-2): DSGVTQTPKHLITATGQRVTLRCSPRSGDLSVYWYQQSLDQGLQFLIQYYNGEERAKGNILERFSAQQFPDLHSELNLSSLELGDSALYFCASSTSPRQGGGGYTFGSGTRLTVV.

The V call is TRBV19, the J call TRBJ1-2; 8 nucleotides agree with TRBD1. V shed 5 bases and J 5 bases; nucleotides not matched to a gene: 10. CDR1 and CDR2 (germline): LNHDA, SQIVND (reference sequence). This CDR3 comprises 15 residues. The CDR3 sequence: CASSAGTGEIYGYTF. For the CDR3, the DNA is TGTGCCAGTAGTGCAGGGACAGGAGAAATTTATGGCTACACCTTC.

This chain links TRBV7-2 with TRBJ1-1; 7 bases match TRBD1. CDR3 size: 13 residues. With V trimmed by 5 bases and J by 4 bases, 4 bases remained unmatched. Germline loops: CDR1 SGHTA, CDR2 FQGNSA. The CDR3 sequence: CASSLDRVTEAFF. The CDR3 DNA is TGTGCCAGCAGCCTAGACAGGGTCACTGAAGCTTTCTTT.

This clone is a singleton in its sample. This chain joins TRBV28 and TRBJ1-2; the D gene is possibly TRBD1 (5 bases). The ends were cut back, 5 bases at V and 3 bases at J, with 7 bases in the middle. Germline CDR1 and CDR2: MDHEN and SYDVKM. CDR3 length: 12 residues. The CDR3 DNA sequence: TGTGCCAGCAGTACAGGAGACTATGGCTACACCTTC. Its translation is CASSTGDYGYTF.